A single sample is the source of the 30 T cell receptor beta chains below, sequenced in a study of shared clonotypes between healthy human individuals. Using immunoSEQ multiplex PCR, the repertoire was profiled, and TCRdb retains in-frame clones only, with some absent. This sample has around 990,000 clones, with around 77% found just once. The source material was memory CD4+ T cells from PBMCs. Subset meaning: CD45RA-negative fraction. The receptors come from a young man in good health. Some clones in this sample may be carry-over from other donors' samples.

CDR3 nucleotide sequence: TGTGCCACCCAAACTAGCGGGTACTACAATGAGCAGTTCTTC. It specifies CATQTSGYYNEQFF. The chain employs TRBV15 and TRBJ2-1; 9 positions agree with TRBD2. V lost 8 bases, J lost 3 bases, and 5 bases stayed unmatched. The CDR3 length is 14 residues. Germline CDR1 LNHNV, CDR2 YYDKDF (reference sequence).

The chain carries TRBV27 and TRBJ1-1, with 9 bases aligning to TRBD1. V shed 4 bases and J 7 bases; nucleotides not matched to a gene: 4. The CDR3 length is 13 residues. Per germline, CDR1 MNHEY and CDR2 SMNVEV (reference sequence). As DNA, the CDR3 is TGTGCCAGCAGTTCCACAGGGGGCGGTGAAGCTTTCTTT. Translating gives CASSSTGGGEAFF.

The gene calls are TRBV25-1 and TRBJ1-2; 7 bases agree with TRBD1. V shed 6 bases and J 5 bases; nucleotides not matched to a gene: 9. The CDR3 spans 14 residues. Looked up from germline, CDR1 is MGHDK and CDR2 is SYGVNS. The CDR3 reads CASSHGDRVYGYTF. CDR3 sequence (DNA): TGTGCCAGCAGCCATGGGGACAGAGTTTATGGCTACACCTTC.

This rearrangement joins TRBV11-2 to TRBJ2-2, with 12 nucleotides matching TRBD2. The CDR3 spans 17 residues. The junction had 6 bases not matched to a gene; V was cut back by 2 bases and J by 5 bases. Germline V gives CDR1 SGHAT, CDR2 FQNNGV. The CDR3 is CASSLPSGRAGTGELFF. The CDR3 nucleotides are TGTGCCAGCAGCTTACCTAGCGGGAGGGCCGGAACCGGGGAGCTGTTTTTT.

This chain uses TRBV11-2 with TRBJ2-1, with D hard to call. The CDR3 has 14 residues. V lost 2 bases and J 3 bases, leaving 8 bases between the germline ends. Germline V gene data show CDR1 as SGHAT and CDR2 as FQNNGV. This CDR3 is CASSLMWDYNEQFF. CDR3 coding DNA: TGTGCCAGCAGCTTAATGTGGGACTACAATGAGCAGTTCTTC.

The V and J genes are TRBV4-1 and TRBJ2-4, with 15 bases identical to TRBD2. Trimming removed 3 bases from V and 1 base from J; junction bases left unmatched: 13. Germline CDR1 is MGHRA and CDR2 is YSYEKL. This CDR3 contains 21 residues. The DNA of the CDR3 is TGCGCCAGCAGCCACGGACCCGGACTAGCGGGAGGGCCCTCGGCCAAAAACATTCAGTACTTC. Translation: CASSHGPGLAGGPSAKNIQYF.

CDR3 DNA: TGTGCCAGCAGCCAGACTAGCGGGAATATCGGCACAGATACGCAGTATTTT. Its translation: CASSQTSGNIGTDTQYF. The rearrangement uses TRBV7-9 and TRBJ2-3; 11 bases fit TRBD2. The V segment lost 5 bases and the J segment 1 base; nucleotides outside the gene matches: 8. The CDR3 runs 17 residues. Looked up from germline, CDR1 is SEHNR and CDR2 is FQNEAQ (reference sequence).

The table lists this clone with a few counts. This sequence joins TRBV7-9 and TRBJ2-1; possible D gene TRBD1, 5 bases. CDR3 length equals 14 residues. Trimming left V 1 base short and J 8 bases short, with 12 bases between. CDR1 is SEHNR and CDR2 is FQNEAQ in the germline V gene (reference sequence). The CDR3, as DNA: TGTGCCAGCAGCTTAGTTACCAGCAGGGATGAGCAGTTCTTC. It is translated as CASSLVTSRDEQFF.

The CDR3 nucleotides read TGTGCCAGCAGTGACCCTAGCGGGGATAACTACGAGCAGTACTTC. This gives the protein CASSDPSGDNYEQYF. The chain has TRBV6-6 and TRBJ2-7, with 9 bases lining up with TRBD2. This CDR3 is 15 amino acids long. The trim removed 5 bases at V and 3 bases at J, leaving 8 bases unmatched. Germline V lookup: CDR1 MNHNY, CDR2 SVGAGI (reference sequence).

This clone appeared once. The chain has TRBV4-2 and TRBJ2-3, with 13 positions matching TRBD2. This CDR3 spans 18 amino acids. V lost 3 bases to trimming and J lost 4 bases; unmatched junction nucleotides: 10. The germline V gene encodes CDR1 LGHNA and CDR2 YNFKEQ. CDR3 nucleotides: TGTGCCAGCAGCCAGGACTCCGACACTAGCGGGAGGGCAGATACGCAGTATTTT. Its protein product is CASSQDSDTSGRADTQYF.

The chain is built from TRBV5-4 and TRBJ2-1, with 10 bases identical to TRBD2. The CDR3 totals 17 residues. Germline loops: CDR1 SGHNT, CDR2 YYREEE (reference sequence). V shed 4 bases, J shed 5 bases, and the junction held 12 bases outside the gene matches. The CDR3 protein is CASSPLAGVGKNNEQFF. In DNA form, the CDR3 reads TGTGCCAGCAGCCCCCTAGCGGGAGTTGGAAAAAACAATGAGCAGTTCTTC.

The CDR3 DNA reads TGTGCCAGCTCACCACCGGGGGCATCCACTGAAGCTTTCTTT. Encoded protein: CASSPPGASTEAFF. The J gene is TRBJ1-1, the V gene TRBV18; D is perhaps TRBD1 (6 bases). Per germline, CDR1 KGHSH and CDR2 LQKENI. The CDR3 sequence is 14 residues long. The V end lost 0 bases, the J end lost 4 bases, and 9 bases lay between the germline ends.

This chain's CDR3 is CASSLASHSYNEQFF. CDR3 nucleotide sequence: TGCGCCAGCAGCTTGGCCTCCCACTCCTACAATGAGCAGTTCTTC. The V and J genes are TRBV5-1 and TRBJ2-1; D remains unclear. The CDR3 totals 15 residues. Trimming left V 0 bases short and J 0 bases short, with 7 bases between. The V gene's germline CDR1 is SGHRS and CDR2 YFSETQ.

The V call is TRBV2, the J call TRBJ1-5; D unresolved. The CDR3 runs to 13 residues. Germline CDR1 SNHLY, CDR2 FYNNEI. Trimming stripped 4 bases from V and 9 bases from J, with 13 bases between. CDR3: CASSASLLSPQHF. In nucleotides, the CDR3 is TGTGCCAGCAGTGCCTCTCTGCTTTCGCCCCAGCATTTT.

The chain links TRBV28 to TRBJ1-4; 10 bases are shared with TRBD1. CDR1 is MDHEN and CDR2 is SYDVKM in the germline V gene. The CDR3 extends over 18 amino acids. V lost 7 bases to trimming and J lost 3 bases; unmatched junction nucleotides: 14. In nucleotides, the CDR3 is TGTGCCAGCACCTCGTTTGGTCTGGACAGGGGGGCTAATGAAAAACTGTTTTTT. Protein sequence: CASTSFGLDRGANEKLFF.

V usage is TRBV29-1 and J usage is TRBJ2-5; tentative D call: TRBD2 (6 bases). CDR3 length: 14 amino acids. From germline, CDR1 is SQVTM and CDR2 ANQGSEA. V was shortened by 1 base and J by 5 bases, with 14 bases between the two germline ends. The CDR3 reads CSVEGVRGSETQYF. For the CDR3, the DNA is TGCAGCGTTGAAGGGGTTCGGGGGAGCGAGACCCAGTACTTC.

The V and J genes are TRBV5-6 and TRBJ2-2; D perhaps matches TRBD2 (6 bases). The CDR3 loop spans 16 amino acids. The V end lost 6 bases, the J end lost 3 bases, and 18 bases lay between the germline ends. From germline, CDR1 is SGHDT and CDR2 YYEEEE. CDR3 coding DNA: TGTGCCAGCACCACGGCCGAGAGGAGGGACACCGGGGAGCTGTTTTTT. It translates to CASTTAERRDTGELFF.

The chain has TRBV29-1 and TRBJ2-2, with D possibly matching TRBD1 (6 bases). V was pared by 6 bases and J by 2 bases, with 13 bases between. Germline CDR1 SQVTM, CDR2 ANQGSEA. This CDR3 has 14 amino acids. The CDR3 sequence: CSVRPDSNTGELFF. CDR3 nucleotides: TGCAGCGTCCGGCCGGACAGTAACACCGGGGAGCTGTTTTTT.

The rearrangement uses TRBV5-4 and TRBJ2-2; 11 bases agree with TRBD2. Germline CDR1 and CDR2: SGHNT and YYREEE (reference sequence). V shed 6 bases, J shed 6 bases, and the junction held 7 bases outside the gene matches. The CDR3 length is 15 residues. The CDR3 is CASNSLAGGAGELFF. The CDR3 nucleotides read TGTGCCAGCAACAGTTTAGCGGGAGGGGCCGGGGAGCTGTTTTTT.

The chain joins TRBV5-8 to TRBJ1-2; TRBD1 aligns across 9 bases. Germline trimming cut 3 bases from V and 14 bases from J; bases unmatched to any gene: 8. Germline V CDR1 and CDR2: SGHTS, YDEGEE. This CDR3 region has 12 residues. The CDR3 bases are TGTGCCAGCAGCTGGGGACAGGGTGGTAGGACCTTC. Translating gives CASSWGQGGRTF.

Here the CDR3 DNA reads TGCGCCAGCAGACAGAACTCCGGGACAGGGAAGTACTTC. It specifies CASRQNSGTGKYF. The chain employs TRBV5-1 and TRBJ2-7, with TRBD1 identical over 9 bases. With V trimmed by 5 bases and J by 11 bases, 11 bases remained unmatched. Germline V gene lookup returns CDR1 SGHRS and CDR2 YFSETQ. The CDR3 totals 13 residues.

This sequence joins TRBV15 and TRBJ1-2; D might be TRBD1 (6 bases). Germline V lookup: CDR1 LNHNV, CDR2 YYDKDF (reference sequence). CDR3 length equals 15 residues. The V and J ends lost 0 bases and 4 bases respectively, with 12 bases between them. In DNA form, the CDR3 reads TGTGCCACCAGCAGAGATCAGGGGAGGTCCTATGGCTACACCTTC. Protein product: CATSRDQGRSYGYTF.

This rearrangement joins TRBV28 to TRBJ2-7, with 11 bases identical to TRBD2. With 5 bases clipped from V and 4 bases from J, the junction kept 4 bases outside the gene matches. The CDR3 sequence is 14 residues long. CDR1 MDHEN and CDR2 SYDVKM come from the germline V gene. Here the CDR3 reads CASSVAGGQYEQYF. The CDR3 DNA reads TGTGCCAGCAGTGTAGCGGGAGGGCAGTACGAGCAGTACTTC.

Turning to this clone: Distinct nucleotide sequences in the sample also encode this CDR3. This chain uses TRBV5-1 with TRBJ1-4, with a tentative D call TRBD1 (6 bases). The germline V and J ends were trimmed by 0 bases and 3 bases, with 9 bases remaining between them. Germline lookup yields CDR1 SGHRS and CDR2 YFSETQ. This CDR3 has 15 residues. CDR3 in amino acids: CASSLAGGSNEKLFF. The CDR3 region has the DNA TGCGCCAGCAGCTTGGCCGGGGGCTCTAATGAAAAACTGTTTTTT.

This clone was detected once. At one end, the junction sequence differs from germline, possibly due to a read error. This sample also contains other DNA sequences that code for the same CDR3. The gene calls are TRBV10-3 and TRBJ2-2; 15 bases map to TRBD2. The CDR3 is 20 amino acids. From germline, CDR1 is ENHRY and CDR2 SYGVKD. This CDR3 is CAISPGLAGGPHGGTGELFF. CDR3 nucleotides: TGTGCCATCAGCCCCGGACTAGCGGGAGGGCCTCACGGTGGCACCGGGGAGCTGTTCTTT.

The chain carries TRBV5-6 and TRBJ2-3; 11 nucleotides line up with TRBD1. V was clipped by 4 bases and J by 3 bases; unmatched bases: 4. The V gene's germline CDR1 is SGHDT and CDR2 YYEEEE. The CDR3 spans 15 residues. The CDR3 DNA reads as TGTGCCAGCAGCCCGGGACAGGGGGTAACAGATACGCAGTATTTT. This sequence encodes CASSPGQGVTDTQYF.

The DNA for the CDR3 is TGTGCCAGCAGCCCCCGACAGGGGGCGAATACAGGCTACACCTTC. Translation gives CASSPRQGANTGYTF. The gene calls are TRBV9 and TRBJ1-2; 10 positions match TRBD1. Looked up from germline, CDR1 is SGDLS and CDR2 is YYNGEE. With V trimmed by 4 bases and J by 8 bases, 11 bases remained unmatched. CDR3 length equals 15 residues.

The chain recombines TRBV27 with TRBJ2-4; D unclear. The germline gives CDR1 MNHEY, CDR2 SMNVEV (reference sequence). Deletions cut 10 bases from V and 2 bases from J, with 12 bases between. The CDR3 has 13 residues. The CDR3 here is CATALLTKNIQYF. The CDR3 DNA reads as TGTGCCACCGCCCTACTCACCAAAAACATTCAGTACTTC.

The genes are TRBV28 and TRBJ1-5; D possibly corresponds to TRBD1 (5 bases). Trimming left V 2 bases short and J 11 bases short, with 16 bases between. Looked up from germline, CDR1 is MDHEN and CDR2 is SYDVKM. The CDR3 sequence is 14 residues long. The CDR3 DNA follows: TGTGCCAGCAGTTTACCTCCGGGACCTAGGGCCCAGCATTTT. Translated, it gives CASSLPPGPRAQHF.

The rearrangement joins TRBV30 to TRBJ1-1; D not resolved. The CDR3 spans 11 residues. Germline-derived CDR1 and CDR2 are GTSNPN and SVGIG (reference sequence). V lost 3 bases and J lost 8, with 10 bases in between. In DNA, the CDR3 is TGTGCCTGGAGGCAAGACGGAGAAGCTTTCTTT. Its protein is CAWRQDGEAFF.